The clone carrying this T cell receptor (beta chain) has ten or more counts. Its antigen is currently unknown. Patients aged 18 to 65 had newly diagnosed hyperthyroidism of under 2 months' duration. Every diagnosis used clinical symptoms, serum thyroxine and TRAb, thyroid ultrasound and orbital computed tomography. Germline V gives CDR1 KGHSH, CDR2 LQKENI. J gave up 5 bases and V 0 bases, and 4 bases lay outside the gene matches. The CDR3 loop spans 15 amino acids. This record belongs to a study of T cells in Graves' hyperthyroidism and ophthalmopathy. Amplification of TCR beta CDR3 regions used RNA as the template. The HTBI primer set drove a first-round RT-PCR of the TCR CDR3. TCRdb reanalysed the multiplex PCR reads using MiXCR and keeps one entry per CDR3 protein. The table records fewer than 600,000 distinct CDR3 sequences, 14% of them present only once. Overall study results and limits: Stable hyperthyroidism was told apart from ophthalmopathy by a model built on 13 V-J features.

This rearrangement joins TRBV18 to TRBJ2-5; 9 positions match TRBD2. The sequence came from a middle-aged woman with Graves' hyperthyroidism. The specimen sequenced was blood. CDR3 in amino acids: CASSPPSGSRETQYF. The DNA of the CDR3 is TGTGCCAGCTCACCACCTAGCGGGAGCAGGGAGACCCAGTACTTC.